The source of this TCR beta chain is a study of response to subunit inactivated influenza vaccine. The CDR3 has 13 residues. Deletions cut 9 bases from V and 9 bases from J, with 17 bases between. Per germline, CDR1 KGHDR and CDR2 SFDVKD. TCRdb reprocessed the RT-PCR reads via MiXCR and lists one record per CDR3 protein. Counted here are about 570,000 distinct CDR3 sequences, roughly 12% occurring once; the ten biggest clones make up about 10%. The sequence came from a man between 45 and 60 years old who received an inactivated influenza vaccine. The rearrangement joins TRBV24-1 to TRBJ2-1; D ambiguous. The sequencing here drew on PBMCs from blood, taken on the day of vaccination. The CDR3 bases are TGTGCCACCGGGTCTAGGGAAGACGTTGAGCAGTTCTTC. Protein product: CATGSREDVEQFF.